The 32 T cell receptor beta chains in this list originate from one sample, sequenced in a study of regulatory T cells in long-lasting Graves disease. Researchers made TCR beta libraries by using iRepertoire HTBI primers and running Arm-PCR on CDR3 regions. TCRdb re-derived calls from the multiplex PCR reads in MiXCR, one entry per CDR3 protein. This table has around 460,000 distinct CDR3 sequences, 20% to 25% appearing once. Time point indicated: persistent/refractory GD, antithyroid drugs over 5 years with positive TRAb. There was RNA extracted from PBMCs, and the TCR library was made from it. Material: peripheral blood mononuclear cells (PBMCs), obtained when the disease was refractory, from a patient treated with antithyroid drugs. These receptors all come from a female donor with Graves disease.

Written as DNA, the CDR3 is TGTGCCAGTAGTATAGATTGGGGACGGGACCTAACCTACGAGCAGTACTTC. Residues: CASSIDWGRDLTYEQYF. V is TRBV19 and J is TRBJ2-7; D assignment may be TRBD1 or TRBD2 (5 bases each). The CDR3 loop spans 17 amino acids. V was trimmed by 0 bases and J by 2 bases, leaving 17 bases between them. Germline loops: CDR1 LNHDA, CDR2 SQIVND (reference sequence).

This clonotype was detected many times. The rearrangement uses TRBV6-1 and TRBJ1-6; D call uncertain. V gave up 6 bases and J gave up 5 bases, with 11 bases separating them. From germline, CDR1 is MNHNS and CDR2 SASEGT. The CDR3 contains 14 residues. CDR3 region: CASSVDGNNSPLHF. CDR3 bases: TGTGCCAGCAGCGTGGACGGGAATAATTCACCCCTCCACTTT.

Worth noting for this clonotype: A much larger clone is a single base away; this may be a read error. The chain carries TRBV28 and TRBJ2-7, with D perhaps matching TRBD1 or TRBD2 (6 bases each). The germline V gene has CDR1 MDHEN and CDR2 SYDVKM. The CDR3 has 15 residues. The CDR3 protein is CASGLGGQGIYEQYF. The CDR3 bases are TGTGCCAGCGGTTTAGGGGGGCAAGGGATCTACGAGCAGTACTTC.

J is TRBJ1-4 and V is TRBV30; TRBD1 might be the D (5 bases). V was pared by 0 bases and J by 6 bases, with 8 bases between. The CDR3 sequence is 13 residues long. CDR1 is GTSNPN, CDR2 SVGIG, per germline (reference sequence). CDR3 DNA: TGTGCCTGGAGTGTGGTACAGGATGAAAAACTGTTTTTT. As protein: CAWSVVQDEKLFF.

In its sample, this clonotype was seen a few times. The chain employs TRBV6-2 or TRBV6-3 and TRBJ1-5, with D tentatively TRBD1 (6 bases). Between the trimmed V and J ends, which lost 6 bases and 7 bases, there was a span of 22 bases. The length of the CDR3 is 16 residues. Looked up from germline, CDR1 is MNHEY and CDR2 is SVGEGT. The CDR3 coding sequence is TGTGCCAGCAGGACCATTACAGGGACGGCGGGACAGCCCCAGCATTTT. It codes for CASRTITGTAGQPQHF.

This clonotype came up many times. This chain connects TRBV28 to TRBJ1-2; D gene ambiguous. V dropped 3 bases and J dropped 8 bases, with 10 bases sitting between them. CDR1 and CDR2 from the germline V gene are MDHEN and SYDVKM. This CDR3 contains 12 residues. The CDR3 loop reads CASSFISTGYTF. CDR3 bases: TGTGCCAGCAGTTTTATCAGCACAGGCTACACCTTC.

The J gene is TRBJ2-2, the V gene TRBV20-1; 9 bases agree with TRBD1. The CDR3 is 14 amino acids. Looked up from germline, CDR1 is DFQATT and CDR2 is SNEGSKA (reference sequence). With V trimmed by 4 bases and J by 3 bases, 3 bases remained unmatched. The CDR3 DNA sequence: TGCAGTGCTACAAACAGGGGGCACACCGGGGAGCTGTTTTTT. Protein sequence: CSATNRGHTGELFF.

V usage is TRBV20-1 and J usage is TRBJ2-7; D perhaps matches TRBD2 (6 bases). Trimming stripped 2 bases from V and 0 bases from J, with 26 bases between. Germline CDR1 reads DFQATT; CDR2 reads SNEGSKA (reference sequence). The length of the CDR3 is 19 residues. Here the CDR3 reads CSARNAYSQLAASSYEQYF. CDR3 bases: TGCAGTGCTAGAAACGCCTACTCCCAACTAGCTGCGAGCTCCTACGAGCAGTACTTC.

This clonotype was recorded a few times. This rearrangement joins TRBV14 to TRBJ2-1; D remains ambiguous. The ends were cut back, 0 bases at V and 2 bases at J, with 11 bases in the middle. The V gene's germline CDR1 is SGHDN and CDR2 FVKESK. The CDR3 is made up of 16 amino acids. CDR3 bases: TGTGCCAGCAGCCAAGAACACCCTCTCGCCTACAATGAGCAGTTCTTC. Its translation: CASSQEHPLAYNEQFF.

This clonotype was observed many times. The chain is built from TRBV29-1 and TRBJ2-2; 8 nucleotides agree with TRBD1. This CDR3 comprises 15 residues. CDR1 SQVTM and CDR2 ANQGSEA come from the germline V gene. Trimming took 3 bases from V and 0 from J; bases not matched to a gene: 3. CDR3 coding DNA: TGCAGCGTTGAGTTGGACAGGGCGAACACCGGGGAGCTGTTTTTT. Protein product: CSVELDRANTGELFF.

This clonotype was counted ten times or more. The rearrangement links TRBV19 to TRBJ1-1; 8 nucleotides align to TRBD1. The CDR3 is made up of 13 amino acids. Germline CDR1 LNHDA, CDR2 SQIVND (reference sequence). Unmatched junction bases numbered 5, after V lost 10 bases and J lost 1 base. CDR3 sequence reads: CATHTGGNTEAFF. The CDR3 region has the DNA TGTGCCACCCACACAGGGGGGAACACTGAAGCTTTCTTT.

This rearrangement joins TRBV27 to TRBJ2-3; D ambiguous. This CDR3 has 14 residues. The V gene's germline CDR1 is MNHEY and CDR2 SMNVEV (reference sequence). V was trimmed by 5 bases and J by 0 bases, leaving 9 bases between them. The CDR3 sequence: CASSPSSSTDTQYF. Written as DNA, the CDR3 is TGTGCCAGCAGTCCCTCCTCTAGCACAGATACGCAGTATTTT.

This clonotype was seen many times. The genes are TRBV28 and TRBJ1-1, with D unclear. V was cut by 5 bases and J by 0 bases, with 10 bases left in between. Germline CDR1 MDHEN, CDR2 SYDVKM. CDR3 length: 14 amino acids. The CDR3 region is CASSIDEMNTEAFF. Here the CDR3 DNA reads TGTGCCAGCAGTATCGACGAAATGAACACTGAAGCTTTCTTT.

The rearrangement joins TRBV19 to TRBJ2-7, with D possibly being TRBD1 (6 bases). The V gene lost 4 bases and the J gene lost 1 base, with 17 bases spanning the gap. The CDR3 loop spans 16 amino acids. Germline CDR1 is LNHDA and CDR2 is SQIVND (reference sequence). The CDR3 DNA reads TGTGCCAGTAGTAACGCTCCCGGGACACAGTCCTACGAGCAGTACTTC. Translating gives CASSNAPGTQSYEQYF.

This clonotype was seen a few times. This rearrangement joins TRBV5-1 to TRBJ2-7; TRBD1 is a possible D gene (6 bases). This CDR3 region has 15 residues. V lost 3 bases and J lost 2, with 15 bases in between. Germline CDR1 and CDR2: SGHRS and YFSETQ. DNA of the CDR3: TGCGCCAGCAGCTACAGGACAGATGTTCCCTACGAGCAGTACTTC. Amino acids: CASSYRTDVPYEQYF.

In this sample, this clonotype turned up a few times. The chain employs TRBV30 and TRBJ2-7; D is perhaps TRBD1 (5 bases). Trimming took off 2 bases at V and 3 bases at J, with 8 bases between the two ends. The CDR3 is 12 amino acids. Per the germline V gene, CDR1 is GTSNPN and CDR2 is SVGIG (reference sequence). CDR3 sequence: CAWSSTGYEQYF. In DNA form, the CDR3 reads TGTGCCTGGAGTTCCACAGGCTACGAGCAGTACTTC.

The chain carries TRBV20-1 and TRBJ2-1; tentative D call: TRBD2 (6 bases). V was clipped by 6 bases and J by 5 bases, with 17 bases between them. This CDR3 is 14 amino acids long. The germline V gene has CDR1 DFQATT and CDR2 SNEGSKA (reference sequence). The CDR3 loop is CSARELALNNEQFF. CDR3 bases: TGCAGTGCCCGGGAGTTGGCCCTCAACAATGAGCAGTTCTTC.

This sequence joins TRBV5-1 and TRBJ2-5; D ambiguous. The ends were cut back, 3 bases at V and 0 bases at J, with 9 bases in the middle. The CDR3 loop spans 14 amino acids. CDR1 SGHRS and CDR2 YFSETQ come from the germline V gene. The CDR3 nucleotides are TGCGCCAGCAGCTCAAACCAAGACCAAGAGACCCAGTACTTC. This translates into CASSSNQDQETQYF.

The sample holds many counts of this clonotype. V is TRBV7-9 and J is TRBJ1-6, with 11 bases aligning to TRBD1. CDR1 and CDR2 from the germline V gene are SEHNR and FQNEAQ (reference sequence). The CDR3 is 17 residues long. Germline trimming cut 4 bases from V and 10 bases from J; bases unmatched to any gene: 12. CDR3 region: CASSYRTGGKDGSPLHF. The CDR3 coding sequence is TGTGCCAGCAGCTACAGGACAGGGGGCAAAGATGGCTCACCCCTCCACTTT.

At least ten counts were recorded for this clonotype. V usage is TRBV6-1 and J usage is TRBJ2-5; D possibly corresponds to TRBD2 (6 bases). Germline V CDR1 and CDR2: MNHNS, SASEGT. The V gene lost 2 bases and the J gene lost 4 bases, with 8 bases spanning the gap. The CDR3 extends over 13 amino acids. This CDR3 reads CASSEREVETQYF. The CDR3 DNA reads as TGTGCCAGCAGTGAAAGGGAGGTAGAGACCCAGTACTTC.

This clonotype has ten or more counts. The rearrangement uses TRBV19 and TRBJ1-4; tentative D call: TRBD1 (6 bases). V was clipped by 5 bases and J by 8 bases, with 15 bases between them. Germline V lookup: CDR1 LNHDA, CDR2 SQIVND (reference sequence). The CDR3 consists of 14 residues. The CDR3 DNA reads TGTGCCAGTAGTTCAGTACAGGGCGGGGAAAAACTGTTTTTT. Translated: CASSSVQGGEKLFF.

This clonotype turned up a few times. The chain uses TRBV7-9 and TRBJ2-7, with 8 bases identical to TRBD1. The CDR3 length is 13 residues. CDR1 is SEHNR and CDR2 is FQNEAQ in the germline V gene (reference sequence). The J segment lost 3 bases and the V segment lost 5 bases, leaving 3 bases of the junction unmatched. The CDR3 DNA is TGTGCCAGCAGCGCCGGGACAGGCTACGAGCAGTACTTC. Encoded protein: CASSAGTGYEQYF.

This clonotype came up a few times. The V and J genes are TRBV4-1 and TRBJ2-5; the D gene is possibly TRBD2 (6 bases). TRBJ2-1 matches the DNA end more closely, so the J call is doubtful. The CDR3 has 14 residues. Germline V lookup: CDR1 MGHRA, CDR2 YSYEKL. The CDR3 sequence: CASSQEIGGAGQFF. The CDR3 DNA is TGCGCCAGCAGCCAAGAAATCGGGGGTGCAGGGCAGTTCTTC.

This clonotype has more than one count but fewer than ten. A much more abundant neighbour one base away suggests this may be a read error. The chain carries TRBV7-9 and TRBJ1-5; 8 nucleotides line up with TRBD1. This CDR3 contains 14 residues. J was trimmed by 4 bases and V by 5 bases; bases with no gene match: 4. Germline assignment: CDR1 SEHNR and CDR2 FQNEAQ (reference sequence). CDR3 coding DNA: TGTGCCAGCAGCCCGACAGGGGAGAATCAGCCCCAGCATTTT. It codes for CASSPTGENQPQHF.

This clonotype turned up a few times. The V call is TRBV7-9, the J call TRBJ2-1; 10 positions agree with TRBD2. The CDR3 sequence is 16 residues long. J was trimmed by 8 bases and V by 1 base; bases with no gene match: 8. The V gene's germline CDR1 is SEHNR and CDR2 FQNEAQ (reference sequence). DNA of the CDR3: TGTGCCAGCAGCTTAGTCCCGAGCGGGAGGGGCGATGAGCAGTTCTTC. This encodes CASSLVPSGRGDEQFF.

At least ten counts were recorded for this clonotype. The V and J genes are TRBV3-1 and TRBJ2-5; 11 positions match TRBD2. This CDR3 spans 16 amino acids. From germline, CDR1 is LGHDT and CDR2 YNNKEL (reference sequence). V was clipped by 4 bases and J by 0 bases; unmatched bases: 4. CDR3 nucleotides: TGTGCCAGCAGCCCCGGGACTAGCGGATACCAAGAGACCCAGTACTTC. This gives the protein CASSPGTSGYQETQYF.

This clonotype appeared many times. The chain couples TRBV15 to TRBJ2-4; 9 bases fit TRBD1. After removal of 0 bases from V and 6 bases from J, the junction contained 12 bases not matched to a gene. The V gene's germline CDR1 is LNHNV and CDR2 YYDKDF (reference sequence). The length of the CDR3 is 18 residues. CDR3 DNA sequence: TGTGCCACCAGCAGAGATAGGCCGGGACAGGGAAGGTCAAACATTCAGTACTTC. Translated: CATSRDRPGQGRSNIQYF.

This clonotype has a single count. This likely traces to a read error, being one base from a far larger clone. Here the CDR3 DNA reads TGTGCCAGCAGAATTCAAGGACGTAATAAGGGAGAGACCCAGTACTTC. Translated, it gives CASRIQGRNKGETQYF. This rearrangement joins TRBV28 to TRBJ2-5; D gene uncertain. The germline V and J ends were trimmed by 6 bases and 4 bases, with 21 bases remaining between them. Looked up from germline, CDR1 is MDHEN and CDR2 is SYDVKM. This CDR3 is built from 16 residues. The whole variable domain, filled in from reference TRBV28 and TRBJ2-5, reads DVKVTQSSRYLVKRTGEKVFLECVQDMDHENMFWYRQDPGLGLRLIYFSYDVKMKEKGDIPEGYSVSREKKERFSLILESASTNQTSMYLCASRIQGRNKGETQYFGPGTRLLVL.

This clonotype has ten or more counts. The rearrangement uses TRBV12-3 or TRBV12-4 and TRBJ2-7; perhaps TRBD1 as D (5 bases). This CDR3 is built from 17 residues. Deletions cut 5 bases from V and 6 bases from J, with 26 bases between. The CDR3 nucleotides read TGTGCCAGCAGTCCGAAAGGGGCCGGAACTTCCCCTTCCGAGCAGTACTTC. Its translation is CASSPKGAGTSPSEQYF.

V usage is TRBV5-1 and J usage is TRBJ2-6, with no clear D. Trimming left V 2 bases short and J 2 bases short, with 17 bases between. The CDR3 length is 18 residues. In germline, CDR1 is SGHRS, CDR2 YFSETQ. CDR3 protein: CASSFTLAPLAGANVLTF. The CDR3 DNA reads TGCGCCAGCAGCTTCACATTGGCCCCCTTGGCTGGGGCCAACGTCCTGACTTTC.

J is TRBJ1-1 and V is TRBV7-8; possibly TRBD1 for D (5 bases). Germline values: CDR1 SGHVS, CDR2 FQNEAQ. The CDR3 runs to 16 residues. Trimming stripped 0 bases from V and 4 bases from J, with 15 bases between. The CDR3 region is CASSLAAGQGGTEAFF. The CDR3 DNA sequence: TGTGCCAGCAGCTTAGCGGCAGGGCAAGGTGGCACTGAAGCTTTCTTT. Complete variable domain (other parts from reference TRBV7-8 and TRBJ1-1): GAGVSQSPRYKVAKRGQDVALRCDPISGHVSLFWYQQALGQGPEFLTYFQNEAQLDKSGLPSDRFFAERPEGSVSTLKIQRTQQEDSAVYLCASSLAAGQGGTEAFFGQGTRLTVV.

This clonotype was found a few times. V usage is TRBV6-1 and J usage is TRBJ2-1, with D unresolved. The CDR3 is made up of 13 amino acids. Germline CDR1 is MNHNS and CDR2 is SASEGT. V was clipped by 8 bases and J by 7 bases, with 15 bases between them. CDR3 residues: CASVTPERNEQFF. In DNA form, the CDR3 reads TGTGCCAGCGTAACCCCTGAGAGGAATGAGCAGTTCTTC.